This is a list of T cell receptor beta chains from one sample in a study of blood T cell repertoires in COVID-19. Generated by immunoSEQ multiplex PCR, the TCRdb table keeps only in-frame clones and is missing some. The sample shows 490,000 or so clones, roughly nine tenths of them seen only once. The sample consisted of PBMCs or T cells enriched from blood (not recorded which). Every receptor here comes from a woman aged 60-70 years who had recovered from COVID-19. Each CDR3 is given without its conserved first and last residue. Clone size appears in some rows only: once, few, many, or a class for an expanded clone.

cdr3_aa j_call clone_size v_call
ASSIREYTGELF TRBJ2-2 NA TRBV19
ASSERGSTDTQY TRBJ2-3 NA TRBV6-4
ATSDLGLARGEQF TRBJ2-1 NA TRBV24-1
ASSLAPGGNQPQH TRBJ1-5 NA TRBV5-1
ASSYSGRGAYEQY TRBJ2-7 NA TRBV6-5
ASSFGMDTEAF TRBJ1-1 once TRBV12-3/TRBV12-4
ASSVAGKVNTEAF TRBJ1-1 NA TRBV5-1
ACTTGGNTIY TRBJ1-3 NA TRBV30
ASSLAWWPSGEETQY TRBJ2-5 NA TRBV5-5
ASSLTRVPLGNTIY TRBJ1-3 NA TRBV5-6
SVGDSLDGYT TRBJ1-2 NA TRBV29-1
ASKPRGGRVVDTQY TRBJ2-3 many TRBV27
ASSLGGGIYNEQF TRBJ2-1 NA TRBV11-2
ASSISWGGANTGELF TRBJ2-2 NA TRBV7-6
ASRDDRASNQPQH TRBJ1-5 NA TRBV10-2
ASSEALGHHQPQH TRBJ1-5 NA TRBV6-1
ASSKSGAADTQY TRBJ2-3 NA TRBV24-1
ATSRGPGVGYGYT TRBJ1-2 NA TRBV15
ASSPSSNQPQH TRBJ1-5 NA TRBV6-5
SVTGTSGGTDTQY TRBJ2-3 NA TRBV29-1
ASRRDFGTQY TRBJ2-5 NA TRBV6-5
ASSSGQMNTEAF TRBJ1-1 NA TRBV5-1
ASSLDGYSNQPQH TRBJ1-5 NA TRBV7-2
ASCRDRDLLRGYT TRBJ1-2 once TRBV2
ASSVDRGHGNTIY TRBJ1-3 NA TRBV9
ASTLSRGGSPLH TRBJ1-6 NA TRBV11-2
ASSPTRRQGTDTQY TRBJ2-3 NA TRBV5-1
ASSQGEGTEAF TRBJ1-1 NA TRBV18
ASLREGTTGDTQY TRBJ2-3 NA TRBV5-1
ASSQELVSTDTQY TRBJ2-3 NA TRBV4-2
ASSQVGSQKGGGAALTDTQY TRBJ2-3 few TRBV4-1
ASSPPGQGHQPQH TRBJ1-5 NA TRBV19
ASSQDSGTGREKLF TRBJ1-4 NA TRBV3-1/TRBV3-2
ASYARGGSGANVLT TRBJ2-6 NA TRBV27
ASSNTGGAYYNEQF TRBJ2-1 NA TRBV19
ATSRGGDSNQPQH TRBJ1-5 NA TRBV15
ASRVRGSGQPQH TRBJ1-5 NA TRBV6-5
SAHWTANYGYT TRBJ1-2 NA TRBV29-1
ASPKRTDNEKLF TRBJ1-4 NA TRBV21-1
ASSPGQVYNSPLH TRBJ1-6 few TRBV4-1
ASSSQTLAGGPTDTQY TRBJ2-3 NA TRBV7-2
ASALRAREKLF TRBJ1-4 NA TRBV6-5
ASSLARTGDENEKLF TRBJ1-4 NA TRBV5-5
ASSARQTTEAF TRBJ1-1 NA TRBV7-9
ASSLSGAVPDTQY TRBJ2-3 NA TRBV7-6